This T cell receptor beta chain originates from a study of T-cell memory formation after mild COVID-19. Study-wide points: Of the contracting clones, CD4+ ones lay mainly in CM and EM, and CD8+ ones in EMRA.

CDR3 length equals 15 residues. Germline V CDR1 and CDR2: LGHNA, YSLEER. About this clonotype: Its antigen is currently unknown. The junction does not match germline at one end; this may be a read error.

Employing constant-segment primers, 5'RACE generated TCR alpha and TCR beta cDNA libraries bearing sample barcodes and UMIs. TCRdb re-derived calls from the 5' RACE reads in MiXCR, one entry per CDR3 protein. This sample carries roughly 400,000 distinct CDR3 sequences, about 16% of them seen once, and the ten largest clones take roughly 21%. The sequence was collected from a man between 18 and 35 years old who had mild COVID-19 (a few samples of this study predate the infection). Cell type and time point are not known. The sample comprised PBMCs or a T cell subset sorted from them (not recorded which). The chain carries TRBV4-3 and TRBJ2-1; D is uncertain. The CDR3 nucleotides are TGCGCCAGCAGCCCAACCGAGGTGGCTTACACTGAGCAGTTCTTC. Amino acids: CASSPTEVAYTEQFF.